One and the same sample provided the 21 T cell receptor beta chains below, sequenced in a study of blood T cell repertoires in COVID-19. TCRdb's table, derived via immunoSEQ multiplex PCR, lists solely in-frame clones and lacks some. The sample includes approximately 240,000 clones, roughly four fifths of them seen just once. Sequencing was performed on peripheral blood. Receptor source: a man in his fifties with acute or convalescent COVID-19.

V usage is TRBV10-3 and J usage is TRBJ2-1; possible D gene TRBD2, 6 bases. The CDR3 totals 16 residues. Germline values: CDR1 ENHRY, CDR2 SYGVKD. Trimming left V 10 bases short and J 0 bases short, with 19 bases between. The CDR3 DNA follows: TGTGCCAGCAGGGCTAGCGCCGCCAGCTCCTACAATGAGCAGTTCTTC. This translates into CASRASAASSYNEQFF.

The chain recombines TRBV28 with TRBJ1-2, with D perhaps TRBD1 (6 bases). The CDR3 runs 14 residues. The V end was cut by 8 bases, the J end by 7 bases, with 20 bases between. Germline V lookup: CDR1 MDHEN, CDR2 SYDVKM. The CDR3 sequence is CASLLTGGGGGYTF. The CDR3 nucleotides are TGTGCCAGCCTCCTTACTGGGGGCGGAGGTGGCTACACCTTC.

This clone was seen only a few times. V and J are TRBV9 and TRBJ2-7; D perhaps matches TRBD2 (6 bases). V shed 0 bases and J shed 6 bases, with 13 bases lying between them. The CDR3 sequence is 14 residues long. Germline V gene data show CDR1 as SGDLS and CDR2 as YYNGEE. The DNA of the CDR3 is TGTGCCAGCAGCGTAGCCGGGGGAGGTCGCGAGCAGTACTTC. It yields the protein CASSVAGGGREQYF.

This chain joins TRBV19 and TRBJ2-5, with 11 bases aligning to TRBD2. V trimming: 4 bases; J trimming: 0 bases; junction bases outside the gene matches: 4. Germline CDR1 LNHDA, CDR2 SQIVND (reference sequence). The length of the CDR3 is 16 residues. The CDR3: CASSKGLAVYQETQYF. CDR3 in DNA: TGTGCCAGTAGTAAGGGACTAGCGGTGTACCAAGAGACCCAGTACTTC.

The table lists this clone with a few counts. The chain couples TRBV7-8 to TRBJ2-3, with TRBD1 matching 7 bases. The germline V gene has CDR1 SGHVS and CDR2 FQNEAQ. The CDR3 has 16 residues. Unmatched junction bases numbered 8, after V lost 5 bases and J lost 0 bases. In DNA, the CDR3 is TGTGCCAGCAGCCCAATTGGGACAGCTAGCACAGATACGCAGTATTTT. This gives the protein CASSPIGTASTDTQYF.

The V gene is TRBV6-1, the J gene TRBJ1-4; D is unresolved. V dropped 8 bases and J dropped 4 bases, with 2 bases sitting between them. The germline V gene encodes CDR1 MNHNS and CDR2 SASEGT. The CDR3 runs 10 residues. The CDR3, as DNA: TGTGCCAGCTATAATGAAAAACTGTTTTTT. Translation gives CASYNEKLFF.

The rearrangement links TRBV9 to TRBJ2-2; 9 nucleotides agree with TRBD1. J gave up 3 bases and V 6 bases, and 9 bases lay outside the gene matches. The V gene's germline CDR1 is SGDLS and CDR2 YYNGEE. The CDR3 extends over 16 amino acids. DNA of the CDR3: TGTGCCAGCACCCCTCCTGGGACAGGGTACACCGGGGAGCTGTTTTTT. It codes for CASTPPGTGYTGELFF. The full variable domain, with the rest looked up from reference TRBV9 and TRBJ2-2, is DSGVTQTPKHLITATGQRVTLRCSPRSGDLSVYWYQQSLDQGLQFLIQYYNGEERAKGNILERFSAQQFPDLHSELNLSSLELGDSALYFCASTPPGTGYTGELFFGEGSRLTVL.

The chain combines TRBV2 with TRBJ1-3; a weak D match, TRBD1 (6 bases). Trimming removed 5 bases at V and 2 bases at J, with 13 bases between. The CDR3 covers 15 residues. The germline V gene has CDR1 SNHLY and CDR2 FYNNEI. The CDR3 DNA reads as TGTGCCAGCAGTCAACAGGGTCTGACTGGAAACACCATATATTTT. It encodes CASSQQGLTGNTIYF. Full variable domain (missing parts from reference TRBV2 and TRBJ1-3): EPEVTQTPSHQVTQMGQEVILRCVPISNHLYFYWYRQILGQKVEFLVSFYNNEISEKSEIFDDQFSVERPDGSNFTLKIRSTKLEDSAMYFCASSQQGLTGNTIYFGEGSWLTVV.

The DNA for the CDR3 is TGTGCCAGCAGCTTCAGGGGTGTTAGCAATCAGCCCCAGCATTTT. This codes for CASSFRGVSNQPQHF. V gene TRBV7-2 combines with J gene TRBJ1-5; D might be TRBD1 (6 bases). Per germline, CDR1 SGHTA and CDR2 FQGNSA. Trimming took 3 bases from V and 0 from J, leaving 9 bases between them. The CDR3 has 15 residues.

The genes are TRBV4-2 and TRBJ2-7; maybe TRBD2 (5 bases). The CDR3 is made up of 17 amino acids. Germline V lookup: CDR1 LGHNA, CDR2 YNFKEQ. V was cut by 0 bases and J by 0 bases, with 15 bases left in between. For the CDR3, the DNA is TGTGCCAGCAGCCAAGAAGGGCCCCCGGGGAGCTCCTACGAGCAGTACTTC. Translated, it gives CASSQEGPPGSSYEQYF.

The genes are TRBV7-9 and TRBJ2-7, with 13 bases lining up with TRBD2. This CDR3 region has 14 residues. Germline V CDR1 and CDR2: SEHNR, FQNEAQ (reference sequence). V gave up 5 bases and J gave up 4 bases; unmatched junction bases: 2. The CDR3 DNA reads as TGTGCCAGCAGCACTAGCGGGAGGGTATACGAGCAGTACTTC. This sequence encodes CASSTSGRVYEQYF.

The genes are TRBV30 and TRBJ2-7; 7 nucleotides align to TRBD2. In germline, CDR1 is GTSNPN, CDR2 SVGIG (reference sequence). J gave up 5 bases and V 7 bases, and 11 bases lay outside the gene matches. The CDR3 has 13 residues. The CDR3 is CASPGTNPHEQYF. CDR3 bases: TGTGCCTCACCCGGGACTAACCCCCACGAGCAGTACTTC.

The V gene is TRBV25-1, the J gene TRBJ2-7; D not certain. The CDR3 spans 13 residues. Germline V CDR1 and CDR2: MGHDK, SYGVNS. V lost 1 base and J lost 5, with 9 bases in between. This CDR3 is CASSESPFHEQYF. CDR3 in DNA: TGTGCCAGCAGTGAATCTCCGTTTCACGAGCAGTACTTC.

The chain couples TRBV11-3 to TRBJ1-2; D not resolved. V lost 3 bases and J 4 bases, leaving 15 bases between the germline ends. CDR1 and CDR2 from the germline V gene are SGHNT and YENEEA. The CDR3 consists of 15 residues. The CDR3 DNA reads TGTGCCAGCAGCTTCGGGGAGACCCGAAGCTATGGCTACACCTTC. It is translated as CASSFGETRSYGYTF.

The J gene is TRBJ1-2, the V gene TRBV6-5; 7 nucleotides match TRBD1. The CDR3 length is 14 residues. From germline, CDR1 is MNHEY and CDR2 SVGAGI. Trimming took 8 bases from V and 5 from J; bases not matched to a gene: 11. The CDR3 spells CASSSSRGRYGYTF. The CDR3 coding sequence is TGTGCCAGCTCATCCTCAAGGGGGCGTTATGGCTACACCTTC.

V usage is TRBV19 and J usage is TRBJ2-7; 10 positions agree with TRBD1. With 2 bases clipped from V and 5 bases from J, the junction kept 6 bases outside the gene matches. The V gene's germline CDR1 is LNHDA and CDR2 SQIVND (reference sequence). CDR3 size: 15 residues. As DNA, the CDR3 is TGTGCCAGTAGTATAATGGGACAGGGGATCGACGAGCAGTACTTC. It is translated as CASSIMGQGIDEQYF.

The gene calls are TRBV4-1 and TRBJ2-5, with 11 bases that match TRBD2. Germline values: CDR1 MGHRA, CDR2 YSYEKL. J gave up 1 base and V 2 bases, and 3 bases lay outside the gene matches. The CDR3 runs to 16 residues. The CDR3 coding sequence is TGCGCCAGCAGCCAAATGGGACTAGCGGCCCAAGAGACCCAGTACTTC. Its translation is CASSQMGLAAQETQYF.

The chain has TRBV5-1 and TRBJ2-1; TRBD1 is a possible D gene (5 bases). The CDR3 sequence is 13 residues long. V was trimmed by 3 bases and J by 6 bases, leaving 10 bases between them. The germline CDR1 and CDR2 sequences are SGHRS and YFSETQ. CDR3 region: CASSSRTSNEQFF. In nucleotides, the CDR3 is TGCGCCAGCAGCTCCCGGACATCCAATGAGCAGTTCTTC.

The rearrangement uses TRBV6-5 and TRBJ1-6, with D tentatively TRBD1 (6 bases). Germline V CDR1 and CDR2: MNHEY, SVGAGI. This CDR3 is 14 amino acids long. The V end lost 2 bases, the J end lost 10 bases, and 12 bases lay between the germline ends. Written as DNA, the CDR3 is TGTGCCAGCAGTTACCCTACAGGGAACTCACCCCTCCACTTT. Translation gives CASSYPTGNSPLHF.

The chain uses TRBV6-5 and TRBJ1-5; maybe TRBD1 (5 bases). The CDR3 runs to 15 residues. Trimming shortened V by 0 bases and J by 4 bases, and 10 bases separated the two germline ends. Germline values: CDR1 MNHEY, CDR2 SVGAGI. CDR3 sequence: CASSYSTAGNQPQHF. The CDR3 bases are TGTGCCAGCAGTTACTCGACGGCAGGGAATCAGCCCCAGCATTTT.

The rearrangement uses TRBV29-1 and TRBJ1-1, with D perhaps matching TRBD1 (5 bases). Trimming shortened V by 5 bases and J by 3 bases, and 10 bases separated the two germline ends. This CDR3 has 12 residues. Per the germline V gene, CDR1 is SQVTM and CDR2 is ANQGSEA. The DNA for the CDR3 is TGCAGCGTTACGACAGTGGACACTGAAGCTTTCTTT. Translated: CSVTTVDTEAFF.